Detailed here is one TCR beta chain. This clonotype was recorded many times. Its antigen is still unknown. No base qualities exist here, and no much larger clone lies one base off it. This entry is derived from a study of CD8+CD57+ T cells in acquired aplastic anemia (dated by TCRdb to 2016 to 2019). As for the study more broadly: Extracted DNA from sorted CD4+ and CD8+ cells averaged around 2.9 ug, ranging from about 0.2 to 30 ug. Healthy donor samples averaged roughly 10 million reads for CD4+ and about 12 million for CD8+ cells. General conclusions and limits of the study: Between patients and healthy controls, no significant difference in CD8+ Simpson's diversity was found (P=0.060). Around 28 CD8+ CDR3 sequences were found to be shared between patients and controls, but these sequences appeared to be highly expressed in patients and within the immunodominant clones of the patients.

TCR repertoires of sorted CD4+ and CD8+ blood T cells from severe aplastic anemia patients and healthy subjects were deep-sequenced in the study. Ficoll-Paque density gradient centrifugation was used to isolate peripheral blood mononuclear cells. Before DNA extraction, CD4+ and CD8+ T cells were sorted by FACS or by magnetic beads. TCR beta VDJ combination and CDR3 sequence profiling used genomic DNA as the template. TCR repertoire sequencing was run on an Illumina HiSeq 2000. The original methods were these. TRBV/TRBJ rearrangement plots, CDR3 size and DJ length profiles, and Simpson's diversity index were used to assess repertoires. The most abundant DNA sequence in the deep sequencing data was defined as the immunodominant clone. CDR3 amino acid sequences were screened for sharing across subjects and compared with published repertoires and the VDJdb database. TCRdb handled the public reads itself, with Q25 trimming in fastp and clone calling in MiXCR, and kept productive beta chains. Each record represents a unique CDR3 protein, reported with the most common genes and DNA among its rows. The V and J calls here are based on TCRdb, not the publication. The sample table shows about 80,000 distinct CDR3 sequences, and about half are seen once. The ten most abundant clones make up 66% of the sample.

A distance of 13 bases separates the germline ends of V and J, which lose 4 bases and 3 bases respectively. The germline V gene encodes CDR1 SEHNR and CDR2 FQNEAQ (reference sequence). The cysteine opens and the phenylalanine closes a CDR3 of 15 amino acids. The only DNA kept is the CDR3, 45 bases in frame from the first base. This TCR was recovered from a human donor in good health, serving as a control. What was sequenced was sorted CD4+, CD8+, or CD8+CD57+ T cells (not recorded which) from PBMCs. The sequence is built from TRBV7-9 and TRBJ2-1; the D gene is perhaps TRBD2, on 6 matching bases. The CDR3 region: CASSWSSAHYNEQFF. The nucleotides are TGTGCCAGCAGCTGGTCTAGCGCTCACTACAATGAGCAGTTCTTC.